This T cell receptor (beta chain) was found in a study of T cell responses to AZD1222 COVID-19 vaccine. The germline gives CDR1 SGHRS, CDR2 YFSETQ. The CDR3 is made up of 14 amino acids. Trimming pared 4 bases from V and 0 bases from J, leaving 9 bases between. Using immunoSEQ multiplex PCR, the repertoire was profiled, and TCRdb retains in-frame clones only, with some absent. The sample shows 150,000 to 200,000 clones, 85% to 95% of them seen only once. Turning to this clone: The antigen is unknown.

Findings and limits, study-wide: Increased Spike-specific TCR breadth and depth were observed after two AZD1222 doses.

Sample: peripheral blood, taken on day 0 of AZD1222 vaccination. The sequence was obtained from an adult in good health. The chain couples TRBV5-1 to TRBJ2-3, with D possibly TRBD2 on 6 matching bases. The CDR3 bases are TGCGCCAGCAGCGGAGGGTCTAGCACAGATACGCAGTATTTT. It codes for CASSGGSSTDTQYF.